This TCR beta chain derives from a study of cytomegalovirus exposure and HLA in healthy donors. Whole-study results and caveats: The authors enumerated around 150 TCR beta chains as linked to cytomegalovirus.

PCR primers comprised 60 Vbeta and 13 Jbeta primers. TCRdb's copy holds only in-frame clones and misses some; the assay was immunoSEQ multiplex PCR. The top ten hold 5.5% of the sample, which has around 130,000 clones, 8.5% seen once. V was pared by 0 bases and J by 0 bases, with 16 bases between. Germline V gene lookup returns CDR1 GTSNPN and CDR2 SVGIG (reference sequence). The CDR3 contains 17 residues. This clone was counted only a few times. As yet, its antigen is unknown. The sample comprised PBMCs. The chain combines TRBV30 with TRBJ2-3, with D possibly matching TRBD2 (7 bases). The receptor was isolated from a man aged 40-49 years in good health and CMV-seronegative. DNA of the CDR3: TGTGCCTGGAGTGTACTTGGTCGGGGGGCCAGCACAGATACGCAGTATTTT. Translated: CAWSVLGRGASTDTQYF.